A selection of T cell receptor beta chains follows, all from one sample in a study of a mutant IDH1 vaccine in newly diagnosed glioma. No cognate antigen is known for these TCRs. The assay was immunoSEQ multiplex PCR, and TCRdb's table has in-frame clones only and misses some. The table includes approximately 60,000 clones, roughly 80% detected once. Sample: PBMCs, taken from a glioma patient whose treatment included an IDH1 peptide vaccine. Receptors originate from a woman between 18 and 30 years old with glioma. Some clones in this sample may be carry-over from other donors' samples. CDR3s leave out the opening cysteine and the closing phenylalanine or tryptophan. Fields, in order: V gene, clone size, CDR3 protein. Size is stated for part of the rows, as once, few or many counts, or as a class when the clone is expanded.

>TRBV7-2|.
ASSLGLAYSTDTQY
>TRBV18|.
ASSPNNQPQH
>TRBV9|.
ASERRGSGANVLT
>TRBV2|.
ASSDPLNTEAF
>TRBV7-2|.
ASSISGTGLYEQY
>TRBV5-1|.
ASSLPEEYGYT
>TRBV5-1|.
ASSLGTNQPQH
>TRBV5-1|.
ASSLAPGTGELF
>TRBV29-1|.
SAGTGRLTEAF
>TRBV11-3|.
ASSYRGKEETQY
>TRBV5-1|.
ASSFGQGETQY
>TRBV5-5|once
ASSLSGTYEQY
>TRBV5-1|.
ASSFPTRTSGGDYNEQF
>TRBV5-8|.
ASSWGHPQPQH
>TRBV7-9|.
ASSLGGVAGGYEQY
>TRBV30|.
AWGQNTIY
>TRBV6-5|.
ASTRLAGGYEQY
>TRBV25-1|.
ASSEPGEGYEQY
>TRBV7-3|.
ASSFSAGAYEQY
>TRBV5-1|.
ARRGCAYEQY
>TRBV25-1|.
ASSEQRGANVLT
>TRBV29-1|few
SVRTGNNQPQH
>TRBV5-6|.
ASSPWPGDTEAF
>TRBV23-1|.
ASSQPSLSRSGEAF
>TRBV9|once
ASSVGPAGETDTQY
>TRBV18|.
ASSPRQGNQPQH
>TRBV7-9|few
ASSSGNTGELF
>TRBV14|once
ASSQGFPDTQY
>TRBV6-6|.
ASLGGPKLF
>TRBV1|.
TSSQFERGGSNQPQH
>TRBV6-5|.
ASSYSGAQGHGYT
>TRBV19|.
ASSRIAGGNTGELF